This T cell receptor (beta chain) was recovered during a study of shared clonotypes between healthy human individuals. V lost 2 bases and J lost 14, with 19 bases in between. Germline V gene lookup returns CDR1 MNHNS and CDR2 SASEGT. The CDR3 consists of 14 residues. Turning to this clone: The target antigen is unknown.

General study findings and limits: Clonotype sharing among donors was thought likely to change with sequencing depth.

Unsorted PBMC DNA was run through sequencing on ten immunoSEQ deep assay plates. Profiled with immunoSEQ multiplex PCR; TCRdb holds only in-frame clones, not every one. The sample has more than 400,000 clones; over 70% are singletons. J is TRBJ2-1 and V is TRBV6-1, with a tentative D call TRBD2 (6 bases). The sequencing sample was made of PBMCs. The sequence came from a woman in her forties in good health. Some clones in this sample may be carry-over from other donors' samples. The CDR3 loop reads CASSETSYSKWEFF. In DNA, the CDR3 is TGTGCCAGCAGTGAAACTAGCTATTCAAAATGGGAGTTCTTC.